One sample yielded the 27 T cell receptor beta chains listed below, sequenced in a study of T cell responses to AZD1222 COVID-19 vaccine. Clones were read by immunoSEQ multiplex PCR, and TCRdb kept only the in-frame ones, dropping some. The sample has about 150,000 clones, around 90% seen once; the top ten hold approximately 3.3%. The sequenced sample was peripheral blood, obtained 28 days after the second AZD1222 dose. Receptor source: an adult who received the AZD1222 COVID-19 vaccine.

The chain carries TRBV28 and TRBJ2-6, with 7 nucleotides matching TRBD1. With 3 bases clipped from V and 3 bases from J, the junction kept 2 bases outside the gene matches. In germline, CDR1 is MDHEN, CDR2 SYDVKM. The CDR3 runs 15 residues. The CDR3 DNA reads as TGTGCCAGCAGTTTGCCAGGGGGTGGGGCCAACGTCCTGACTTTC. It encodes CASSLPGGGANVLTF.

This chain joins TRBV30 and TRBJ2-7; perhaps TRBD1 as D (6 bases). V was shortened by 3 bases and J by 1 base, with 13 bases between the two germline ends. This CDR3 region has 14 residues. CDR1 and CDR2 from the germline V gene are GTSNPN and SVGIG (reference sequence). The CDR3: CAWSGTPNSYEQYF. The CDR3 nucleotides read TGTGCCTGGAGCGGGACACCGAATTCCTACGAGCAGTACTTC. Together with reference TRBV30 and TRBJ2-7, the CDR3 gives the full variable domain: SQTIHQWPATLVQPVGSPLSLECTVEGTSNPNLYWYRQAAGRGLQLLFYSVGIGQISSEVPQNLSASRPQDRQFILSSKKLLLSDSGFYLCAWSGTPNSYEQYFGPGTRLTVT.

The J gene is TRBJ2-3, the V gene TRBV24-1; D is possibly TRBD1 (6 bases). Germline V CDR1 and CDR2: KGHDR, SFDVKD. V lost 4 bases and J 7 bases, leaving 14 bases between the germline ends. This CDR3 is 14 amino acids long. The CDR3 coding sequence is TGTGCCACCAGTGACCTGGACAGACCGCATACGCAGTATTTT. Translation gives CATSDLDRPHTQYF.

This clone was recorded only once. This chain connects TRBV6-5 to TRBJ2-3; 9 positions agree with TRBD2. V dropped 2 bases and J dropped 2; count of bases not matched to a gene: 5. This CDR3 is 16 amino acids long. Germline assignment: CDR1 MNHEY and CDR2 SVGAGI. The CDR3 DNA follows: TGTGCCAGCAGTTACCCCAGCGGGGGGAACACAGATACGCAGTATTTT. Its protein product is CASSYPSGGNTDTQYF.

The chain recombines TRBV9 with TRBJ2-2; TRBD2 matches at 14 bases. CDR3 length equals 17 residues. The V gene end was trimmed by 3 bases and the J gene end by 5 bases; junction bases not matched to a gene: 6. Germline loops: CDR1 SGDLS, CDR2 YYNGEE. The CDR3 protein is CASSAETSGRGTGELFF. In DNA, the CDR3 is TGTGCCAGCAGCGCTGAGACTAGCGGGAGGGGGACCGGGGAGCTGTTTTTT.

This clone was observed a few times. The genes are TRBV24-1 and TRBJ2-2; a weak D match, TRBD2 (5 bases). With 0 bases removed from V and 4 bases from J, the gap between germline ends came to 11 bases. The CDR3 length is 16 residues. Per the germline V gene, CDR1 is KGHDR and CDR2 is SFDVKD. CDR3 DNA sequence: TGTGCCACCAGTGATTTGCAAGAGGGTAGCACCGGGGAGCTGTTTTTT. Its translation is CATSDLQEGSTGELFF.

This chain links TRBV3-1 (or the pseudogene TRBV3-2) with TRBJ1-2; no firm D call. V was trimmed by 1 base and J by 5 bases, leaving 17 bases between them. The CDR3 sequence is 16 residues long. Germline V gene sequence: CDR1 LGHDT, CDR2 YNNKEL (reference sequence). CDR3 protein: CASSQGSPGSLYGYTF. As DNA, the CDR3 is TGTGCCAGCAGCCAAGGATCTCCCGGGAGCCTTTATGGCTACACCTTC.

The chain has TRBV29-1 and TRBJ2-7, with 8 nucleotides matching TRBD2. CDR1 is SQVTM and CDR2 is ANQGSEA in the germline V gene. There are 15 residues in the CDR3. V lost 6 bases to trimming and J lost 2 bases; unmatched junction nucleotides: 12. CDR3 DNA sequence: TGCAGCGTCACCGGGACTAGTCTTATCGCCTACGAGCAGTACTTC. It codes for CSVTGTSLIAYEQYF.

The CDR3 loop is CASRTGQGGIGYTF. CDR3 nucleotides: TGTGCCAGCAGGACGGGACAGGGAGGGATCGGCTACACCTTC. The gene calls are TRBV5-4 and TRBJ1-2; 9 bases align to TRBD1. This CDR3 region has 14 residues. Germline CDR1 is SGHNT and CDR2 is YYREEE (reference sequence). Losses at the gene ends were 5 bases for V and 8 bases for J; bases not matched to a gene: 10.

The rearrangement uses TRBV12-3 or TRBV12-4 and TRBJ1-1; D gene unclear. This CDR3 has 12 amino acids. V was shortened by 0 bases and J by 8 bases, with 7 bases between the two germline ends. The CDR3 loop reads CASSLATAEAFF. CDR3 DNA: TGTGCCAGCAGTTTAGCAACAGCCGAAGCTTTCTTT.

Only a few counts were recorded for this clone. The chain is built from TRBV7-9 and TRBJ2-7; D is perhaps TRBD2 (6 bases). The CDR3 covers 15 residues. Between the trimmed V and J ends, which lost 2 bases and 5 bases, there was a span of 16 bases. Germline V CDR1 and CDR2: SEHNR, FQNEAQ (reference sequence). CDR3 nucleotide sequence: TGTGCCAGCAGCTTAACGAGGGCCTCGGGGGACGAGCAGTACTTC. Its protein product is CASSLTRASGDEQYF.

The chain recombines TRBV4-3 with TRBJ2-7, with D perhaps assigned TRBD1 or TRBD2 (6 bases each). Trimming cost V 4 bases and J 1 base, with 17 bases left between them. The CDR3 is 16 amino acids. Germline lookup yields CDR1 LGHNA and CDR2 YSLEER. CDR3 bases: TGCGCCAGCAGCCGATGGGAGGCACAGGGTTCCTACGAGCAGTACTTC. Protein product: CASSRWEAQGSYEQYF.

The genes are TRBV7-9 and TRBJ2-7, with a tentative D call TRBD1 (6 bases). Trimming shortened V by 4 bases and J by 0 bases, and 10 bases separated the two germline ends. CDR1 is SEHNR, CDR2 FQNEAQ, per germline (reference sequence). The CDR3 totals 14 residues. The chain's CDR3 is CASSSTDSSYEQYF. The CDR3 nucleotides are TGTGCCAGCAGCTCAACGGACAGCTCCTACGAGCAGTACTTC.

This CDR3 is CASSVGLLDTQYF. In DNA, the CDR3 is TGTGCCAGCAGTGTCGGACTGCTCGATACGCAGTATTTT. The chain recombines TRBV2 with TRBJ2-3; TRBD2 is a possible D gene (5 bases). Per germline, CDR1 SNHLY and CDR2 FYNNEI. The CDR3 is 13 amino acids. Trimming cost V 4 bases and J 6 bases, with 11 bases left between them.

The chain carries TRBV7-2 and TRBJ2-7; D not certain. The germline V gene has CDR1 SGHTA and CDR2 FQGNSA. The CDR3 has 15 residues. The ends were cut back, 3 bases at V and 1 base at J, with 13 bases in the middle. CDR3 protein: CASSLTARESYEQYF. CDR3 nucleotides: TGTGCCAGCAGCTTGACGGCGAGAGAGTCCTACGAGCAGTACTTC.

J is TRBJ1-1 and V is TRBV29-1, with 8 bases identical to TRBD1. Unmatched junction bases numbered 7, after V lost 3 bases and J lost 4 bases. The CDR3 runs to 14 residues. From germline, CDR1 is SQVTM and CDR2 ANQGSEA. Here the CDR3 DNA reads TGCAGCGTTGAGATGACAGGGGAAGGCACTGAAGCTTTCTTT. Its protein product is CSVEMTGEGTEAFF.

This clone was found a few times. This chain connects TRBV9 to TRBJ1-2, with TRBD1 matching 10 bases. This CDR3 contains 17 residues. Trimming removed 3 bases from V and 2 bases from J; junction bases left unmatched: 10. In germline, CDR1 is SGDLS, CDR2 YYNGEE. This CDR3 reads CASSGSVPGQGNYGYTF. DNA for the CDR3: TGTGCCAGCAGCGGTAGCGTCCCGGGACAGGGGAACTATGGCTACACCTTC. The whole variable domain, remainder taken from reference TRBV9 and TRBJ1-2, is DSGVTQTPKHLITATGQRVTLRCSPRSGDLSVYWYQQSLDQGLQFLIQYYNGEERAKGNILERFSAQQFPDLHSELNLSSLELGDSALYFCASSGSVPGQGNYGYTFGSGTRLTVV.

The table lists this clone with a count of one. The CDR3 spells CASSDRTLAGSNEQFF. The CDR3 DNA sequence: TGCGCCAGCAGTGACAGGACCCTAGCGGGATCCAATGAGCAGTTCTTC. The chain links TRBV10-1 to TRBJ2-1; 9 bases line up with TRBD2. Germline V gene sequence: CDR1 WNHNN, CDR2 SYGVQD (reference sequence). With 3 bases clipped from V and 6 bases from J, the junction kept 9 bases outside the gene matches. The CDR3 contains 16 residues.

V gene TRBV7-8 combines with J gene TRBJ2-7; 8 nucleotides line up with TRBD1. The germline gives CDR1 SGHVS, CDR2 FQNEAQ. Losses at the gene ends were 1 base for V and 5 bases for J; bases not matched to a gene: 7. The CDR3 runs to 15 residues. The CDR3 loop is CASSLGSGGNNEQYF. CDR3 DNA: TGTGCCAGCAGCTTAGGATCAGGGGGCAACAACGAGCAGTACTTC.

This chain joins TRBV28 and TRBJ1-1; D is ambiguous. Trimming took 2 bases from V and 0 from J, leaving 10 bases between them. CDR1 and CDR2 (germline): MDHEN, SYDVKM. The CDR3 is 15 amino acids. In DNA, the CDR3 is TGTGCCAGCAGTTTACACAGACCTCTGAACACTGAAGCTTTCTTT. Amino acid sequence: CASSLHRPLNTEAFF. Together with reference TRBV28 and TRBJ1-1, the CDR3 gives the full variable domain: DVKVTQSSRYLVKRTGEKVFLECVQDMDHENMFWYRQDPGLGLRLIYFSYDVKMKEKGDIPEGYSVSREKKERFSLILESASTNQTSMYLCASSLHRPLNTEAFFGQGTRLTVV.

The V call is TRBV9, the J call TRBJ1-6, with a tentative D call TRBD1 (6 bases). Deletions cut 0 bases from V and 7 bases from J, with 8 bases between. CDR1 and CDR2 (germline): SGDLS, YYNGEE. The CDR3 covers 14 residues. The CDR3 DNA reads as TGTGCCAGCAGCGTAGGGACAGAAAATTCACCCCTCCACTTT. It codes for CASSVGTENSPLHF.

The V and J genes are TRBV28 and TRBJ1-5, with D tentatively TRBD1 (6 bases). Germline V gene data show CDR1 as MDHEN and CDR2 as SYDVKM. V gave up 2 bases and J gave up 4 bases, with 18 bases separating them. CDR3 length: 17 amino acids. The CDR3 loop is CASSLTQGLYLNQPQHF. CDR3 in DNA: TGTGCCAGCAGTTTAACTCAGGGGCTATACTTAAATCAGCCCCAGCATTTT.

The CDR3 DNA follows: TGTGCCAGCAGCCAAGCGGCGGGGGGCGATGAGCAGTTCTTC. As protein: CASSQAAGGDEQFF. This rearrangement joins TRBV3-1 (or the pseudogene TRBV3-2) to TRBJ2-1; TRBD2 matches 8 bases. The CDR3 totals 14 residues. V shed 1 base, J shed 8 bases, and the junction held 4 bases outside the gene matches. In germline, CDR1 is LGHDT, CDR2 YNNKEL (reference sequence).

The rearrangement links TRBV24-1 to TRBJ2-3; TRBD1 matches at 7 bases. The length of the CDR3 is 14 residues. Germline CDR1 and CDR2: KGHDR and SFDVKD. With 4 bases clipped from V and 10 bases from J, the junction kept 10 bases outside the gene matches. CDR3 sequence: CATSDPRQGPSQYF. The CDR3 DNA follows: TGTGCCACCAGTGACCCTCGACAGGGTCCGTCGCAGTATTTT.

The rearrangement joins TRBV27 to TRBJ1-6, with 10 bases identical to TRBD1. J lost 9 bases, V lost 5 bases, and 4 bases had no gene match. The CDR3 is 14 residues long. Germline loops: CDR1 MNHEY, CDR2 SMNVEV (reference sequence). The DNA of the CDR3 is TGTGCCAGCAGTAGGGACAGGGGCGTTTCACCCCTCCACTTT. Translated: CASSRDRGVSPLHF.

The chain uses TRBV9 and TRBJ2-1; maybe TRBD2 (6 bases). The CDR3 loop spans 12 amino acids. The germline V and J ends were trimmed by 4 bases and 8 bases, with 10 bases remaining between them. Germline-derived CDR1 and CDR2 are SGDLS and YYNGEE. CDR3: CASSQGGHEQFF. CDR3 nucleotides: TGTGCCAGCAGCCAAGGAGGGCATGAGCAGTTCTTC.

The genes are TRBV10-1 and TRBJ2-1; D remains ambiguous. V lost 0 bases, J lost 5 bases, and 11 bases lay in between. Germline V gives CDR1 WNHNN, CDR2 SYGVQD (reference sequence). The CDR3 loop spans 15 amino acids. CDR3 residues: CASSESKVRDNEQFF. CDR3 nucleotides: TGCGCCAGCAGTGAGTCGAAGGTCCGAGACAATGAGCAGTTCTTC.